This T cell receptor beta chain was found in a study of cytomegalovirus exposure and HLA in healthy donors. Germline V gene lookup returns CDR1 SNHLY and CDR2 FYNNEI. This CDR3 is built from 13 residues. Trimming cost V 9 bases and J 1 base, with 12 bases left between them. The PCR had 60 Vbeta and 13 Jbeta primers. Sequencing was performed with immunoSEQ multiplex PCR; in TCRdb, only in-frame clones are kept and a portion is missing. The table counts roughly 120,000 clones; around 2.4% lies in the top ten. The sequence came from a middle-aged man in good health and CMV-seronegative. The chain is built from TRBV2 and TRBJ1-1; D is perhaps TRBD1 (6 bases). Specimen: PBMCs. CDR3 sequence (DNA): TGTGCCAGTGGACTAGGGGGGAACACTGAAGCTTTCTTT. Translating gives CASGLGGNTEAFF.